The 8 T cell receptor beta chains listed next were all sequenced from one sample in a study of T cell responses to AZD1222 COVID-19 vaccine. Clones were read by immunoSEQ multiplex PCR, and TCRdb kept only the in-frame ones, dropping some. Seen here are about 120,000 clones, 84% observed once, and the top ten hold about 27%. The specimen comprised peripheral blood, sampled 28 days after the second AZD1222 dose. The receptors come from an adult who received the AZD1222 COVID-19 vaccine.

This clone has more than one count but fewer than ten. The rearrangement uses TRBV30 and TRBJ2-3; D not resolved. The CDR3 is 14 amino acids. Trimming shortened V by 0 bases and J by 1 base, and 8 bases separated the two germline ends. Looked up from germline, CDR1 is GTSNPN and CDR2 is SVGIG (reference sequence). The DNA of the CDR3 is TGTGCCTGGAGTGTACAGTGGGGCACAGATACGCAGTATTTT. Protein product: CAWSVQWGTDTQYF.

The chain recombines TRBV3-1 (or the pseudogene TRBV3-2) with TRBJ1-5; D not resolved. Trimming removed 4 bases at V and 4 bases at J, with 5 bases between. This CDR3 has 12 amino acids. The germline gives CDR1 LGHDT, CDR2 YNNKEL (reference sequence). CDR3 sequence (DNA): TGTGCCAGCAGCCTCTTGAATCAGCCCCAGCATTTT. It translates to CASSLLNQPQHF.

The genes are TRBV9 and TRBJ2-3; TRBD1 agrees at 10 bases. The CDR3 has 16 residues. Germline CDR1 is SGDLS and CDR2 is YYNGEE. V shed 0 bases, J shed 6 bases, and the junction held 7 bases outside the gene matches. The DNA of the CDR3 is TGTGCCAGCAGCGTAGCTGGGACAGGGGCTGCCGATACGCAGTATTTT. The encoded protein is CASSVAGTGAADTQYF.

The chain carries TRBV7-8 and TRBJ2-7; D may be TRBD2 (5 bases). Germline V gene sequence: CDR1 SGHVS, CDR2 FQNEAQ. CDR3 size: 13 residues. V was clipped by 5 bases and J by 3 bases, with 11 bases between them. The CDR3 is CASSINGVYEQYF. CDR3 bases: TGTGCCAGCAGCATAAACGGGGTCTACGAGCAGTACTTC. The full variable domain, completed using reference TRBV7-8 and TRBJ2-7, is GAGVSQSPRYKVAKRGQDVALRCDPISGHVSLFWYQQALGQGPEFLTYFQNEAQLDKSGLPSDRFFAERPEGSVSTLKIQRTQQEDSAVYLCASSINGVYEQYFGPGTRLTVT.

V gene TRBV5-1 combines with J gene TRBJ1-3; D is possibly TRBD1 (6 bases). The V and J ends lost 5 bases and 4 bases respectively, with 13 bases between them. The CDR3 extends over 14 amino acids. Looked up from germline, CDR1 is SGHRS and CDR2 is YFSETQ. CDR3 sequence: CASRQGQMGNTIYF. The CDR3 DNA reads as TGCGCCAGCAGACAGGGACAAATGGGAAACACCATATATTTT.

This chain connects TRBV19 to TRBJ1-5; D is undetermined. V was clipped by 7 bases and J by 3 bases, with 16 bases between them. The CDR3 extends over 15 amino acids. Germline V gene sequence: CDR1 LNHDA, CDR2 SQIVND (reference sequence). The CDR3 DNA sequence: TGTGCCAGTAACTGGACTACCATGCACAATCAGCCCCAGCATTTT. This codes for CASNWTTMHNQPQHF. Variable domain in full (rest from reference TRBV19 and TRBJ1-5): DGGITQSPKYLFRKEGQNVTLSCEQNLNHDAMYWYRQDPGQGLRLIYYSQIVNDFQKGDIAEGYSVSREKKESFPLTVTSAQKNPTAFYLCASNWTTMHNQPQHFGDGTRLSIL.

CDR3: CASRQTGGYGYTF. For the CDR3, the DNA is TGTGCCAGCAGACAGACAGGGGGATATGGCTACACCTTC. The chain recombines TRBV6-5 with TRBJ1-2; 9 bases are shared with TRBD1. The V gene's germline CDR1 is MNHEY and CDR2 SVGAGI. This CDR3 region has 13 residues. The V gene end was trimmed by 6 bases and the J gene end by 5 bases; junction bases not matched to a gene: 4.

CDR3 sequence (DNA): TGTGCCAGCAGCCAGGGACAGGGGGGATTGGGCTACACCTTC. This sequence encodes CASSQGQGGLGYTF. The gene calls are TRBV3-1 (or the pseudogene TRBV3-2) and TRBJ1-2, with 11 bases aligning to TRBD1. This CDR3 comprises 14 residues. V trimming: 3 bases; J trimming: 8 bases; junction bases outside the gene matches: 5. The germline gives CDR1 LGHDT, CDR2 YNNKEL (reference sequence).